Following are 8 T cell receptor beta chains from one sample sequenced in a study of blood T cell repertoires in COVID-19. Sequenced by immunoSEQ multiplex PCR; TCRdb stores in-frame clones only, minus some. Found here are roughly 180,000 clones, about three quarters of them singletons; the top ten hold around 8.1%. The sample was peripheral blood. The receptors here all came from a woman in her forties or fifties with active or convalescent COVID-19.

This clone appeared a few times. This rearrangement joins TRBV30 to TRBJ1-1; 7 bases are a match to TRBD1. The CDR3 consists of 15 residues. Per germline, CDR1 GTSNPN and CDR2 SVGIG (reference sequence). V was pared by 1 base and J by 0 bases, with 5 bases of the junction left unmatched. In nucleotides, the CDR3 is TGTGCCTGGAGTGGGGACAGTCTCATGAACACTGAAGCTTTCTTT. As protein: CAWSGDSLMNTEAFF.

The rearrangement uses TRBV2 and TRBJ2-7; 7 bases are a match to TRBD2. Germline CDR1 reads SNHLY; CDR2 reads FYNNEI. V shed 6 bases and J 5 bases; nucleotides not matched to a gene: 10. The CDR3 loop spans 14 amino acids. This chain's CDR3 is CASSRSGILNEQYF. The CDR3 DNA follows: TGTGCCAGCAGCCGAAGCGGGATCCTTAACGAGCAGTACTTC.

The chain carries TRBV5-4 and TRBJ1-2; a weak D match, TRBD1 (5 bases). Germline V CDR1 and CDR2: SGHNT, YYREEE (reference sequence). Trimming took 0 bases from V and 4 from J, leaving 10 bases between them. This CDR3 comprises 14 residues. The CDR3 region is CASSLAGNRYGYTF. The CDR3, as DNA: TGTGCCAGCAGCTTGGCAGGGAATCGCTATGGCTACACCTTC.

The chain combines TRBV5-1 with TRBJ2-1; 8 bases are a match to TRBD2. V shed 4 bases, J shed 9 bases, and the junction held 3 bases outside the gene matches. The CDR3 extends over 12 amino acids. Germline V gives CDR1 SGHRS, CDR2 YFSETQ. Here the CDR3 DNA reads TGCGCCAGCAGCAACCGGGGGGGTGAGCAGTTCTTC. Protein: CASSNRGGEQFF.

The chain employs TRBV9 and TRBJ2-1; TRBD1 aligns across 7 bases. CDR1 SGDLS and CDR2 YYNGEE come from the germline V gene. This CDR3 comprises 16 residues. Germline trimming cut 3 bases from V and 0 bases from J; bases unmatched to any gene: 6. DNA for the CDR3: TGTGCCAGCAGCGCAAGGGGGCTTAGCTCCTACAATGAGCAGTTCTTC. Protein: CASSARGLSSYNEQFF.

In its sample, this clone was seen once. The genes are TRBV7-9 and TRBJ1-1, with 10 bases aligning to TRBD1. The CDR3 runs to 15 residues. Germline trimming cut 5 bases from V and 6 bases from J; bases unmatched to any gene: 9. Germline CDR1 reads SEHNR; CDR2 reads FQNEAQ (reference sequence). Written as DNA, the CDR3 is TGTGCCAGCAGCGGGGCCACCGGGACAGGGGCTGAAGCTTTCTTT. It yields the protein CASSGATGTGAEAFF.

The chain is built from TRBV5-1 and TRBJ2-5; possibly TRBD2 for D (5 bases). The CDR3 is 16 residues long. The V end was cut by 0 bases, the J end by 1 base, with 13 bases between. Germline values: CDR1 SGHRS, CDR2 YFSETQ. The CDR3 spells CASSLAPSIFQETQYF. Here the CDR3 DNA reads TGCGCCAGCAGCTTGGCCCCTAGCATCTTCCAAGAGACCCAGTACTTC.

The rearrangement joins TRBV4-3 to TRBJ2-2, with 7 bases identical to TRBD2. This CDR3 comprises 15 residues. Looked up from germline, CDR1 is LGHNA and CDR2 is YSLEER. V trimming: 11 bases; J trimming: 0 bases; junction bases outside the gene matches: 9. CDR3 coding DNA: TGCGCCGGGGTATTAGCGGGCGCGAACACCGGGGAGCTGTTTTTT. It codes for CAGVLAGANTGELFF.